A selection of T cell receptor beta chains follows, all from one sample in a study of CD8+ T cells in alopecia areata. The data were produced by immunoSEQ multiplex PCR, yet TCRdb's version contains in-frame clones alone and is incomplete. The repertoire holds about 180,000 clones, with 45% to 60% as singletons. This material consisted of CD8+ T cells sorted from blood, taken at roughly week 53, from a patient treated with tofacitinib. The receptors were sampled from a human donor with alopecia areata. Each CDR3 is given without its conserved first and last residue. Each record gives: clone size, V gene, J gene, CDR3 length, CDR3 protein. Some rows have no size entry. The others give once, few or many, or a class for an expanded clone.

size: .; V: TRBV27; J: TRBJ2-7; length: 12; CDR3: ASSQGQGEYEQY
size: .; V: TRBV5-1; J: TRBJ2-2; length: 10; CDR3: ASSLNTGELF
size: .; V: TRBV7-9; J: TRBJ2-3; length: 11; CDR3: ASSLAVKWTQY
size: few; V: TRBV9; J: TRBJ2-5; length: 14; CDR3: ASSVQGGHDQETQY
size: .; V: TRBV9; J: TRBJ2-7; length: 13; CDR3: ASSVGSEKYYEQY
size: few; V: TRBV18; J: TRBJ1-1; length: 12; CDR3: ASSPPLRNTEAF
size: few; V: TRBV30; J: TRBJ2-1; length: 11; CDR3: AWRLAGGREQF
size: .; V: TRBV27; J: TRBJ2-5; length: 9; CDR3: ASSSSETQY
size: .; V: TRBV30; J: TRBJ2-7; length: 11; CDR3: AWSILDGYEQY
size: few; V: TRBV19; J: TRBJ1-2; length: 11; CDR3: AVTGGADYGYT
size: .; V: TRBV30; J: TRBJ1-2; length: 14; CDR3: AWSSPGGRTHYGYT
size: .; V: TRBV7-9; J: TRBJ1-1; length: 14; CDR3: ASSDRQGSENTEAF
size: .; V: TRBV6-5; J: TRBJ1-2; length: 12; CDR3: ATTSIGDAYGYT
size: .; V: TRBV30; J: TRBJ2-1; length: 9; CDR3: AWSPPPFHF
size: .; V: TRBV30; J: TRBJ1-3; length: 13; CDR3: AWSEGRGSGNTIY
size: once; V: TRBV9; J: TRBJ1-2; length: 13; CDR3: ASSVEVRADYGYT
size: .; V: TRBV30; J: TRBJ1-1; length: 12; CDR3: AWSVRGGYTEAF
size: .; V: TRBV7-9; J: TRBJ2-5; length: 13; CDR3: ASSPGTVTPETQY
size: .; V: TRBV2; J: TRBJ2-5; length: 13; CDR3: ASSLGQYQGETQY
size: few; V: TRBV7-9; J: TRBJ1-2; length: 12; CDR3: ASSLGGANGGYT